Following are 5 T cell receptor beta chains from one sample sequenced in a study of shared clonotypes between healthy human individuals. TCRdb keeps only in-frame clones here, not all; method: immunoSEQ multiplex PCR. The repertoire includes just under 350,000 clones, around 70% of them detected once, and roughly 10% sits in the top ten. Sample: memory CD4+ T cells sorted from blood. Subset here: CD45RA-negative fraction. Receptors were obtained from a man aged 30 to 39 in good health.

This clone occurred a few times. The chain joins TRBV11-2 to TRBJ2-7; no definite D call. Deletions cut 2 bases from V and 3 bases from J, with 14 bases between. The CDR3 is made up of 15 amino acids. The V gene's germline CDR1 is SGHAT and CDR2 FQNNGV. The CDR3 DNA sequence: TGTGCCAGCAGCTTAAACACCCTAATAAACTACGAGCAGTACTTC. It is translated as CASSLNTLINYEQYF. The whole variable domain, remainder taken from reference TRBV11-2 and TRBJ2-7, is EAGVAQSPRYKIIEKRQSVAFWCNPISGHATLYWYQQILGQGPKLLIQFQNNGVVDDSQLPKDRFSAERLKGVDSTLKIQPAKLEDSAVYLCASSLNTLINYEQYFGPGTRLTVT.

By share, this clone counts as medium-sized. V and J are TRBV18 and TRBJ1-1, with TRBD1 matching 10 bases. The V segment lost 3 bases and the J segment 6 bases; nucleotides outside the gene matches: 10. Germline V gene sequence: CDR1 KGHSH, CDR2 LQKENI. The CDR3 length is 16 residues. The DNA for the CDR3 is TGTGCCAGCTCACCCCTCCCGGGACAGGGGCAGGCTGAAGCTTTCTTT. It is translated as CASSPLPGQGQAEAFF.

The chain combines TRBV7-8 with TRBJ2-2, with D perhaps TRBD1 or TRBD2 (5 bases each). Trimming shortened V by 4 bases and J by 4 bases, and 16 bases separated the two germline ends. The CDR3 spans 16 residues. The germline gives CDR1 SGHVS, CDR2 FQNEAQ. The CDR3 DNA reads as TGTGCCAGCAGCTCAACCGGGACCCTATTCACCGGGGAGCTGTTTTTT. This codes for CASSSTGTLFTGELFF.

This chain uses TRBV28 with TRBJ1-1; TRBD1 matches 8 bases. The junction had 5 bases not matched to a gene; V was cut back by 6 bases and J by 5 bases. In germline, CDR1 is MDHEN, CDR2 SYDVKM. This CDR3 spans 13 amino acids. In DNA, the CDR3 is TGTGCCAGCAGGATGGACAGGGTAACTGAAGCTTTCTTT. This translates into CASRMDRVTEAFF.

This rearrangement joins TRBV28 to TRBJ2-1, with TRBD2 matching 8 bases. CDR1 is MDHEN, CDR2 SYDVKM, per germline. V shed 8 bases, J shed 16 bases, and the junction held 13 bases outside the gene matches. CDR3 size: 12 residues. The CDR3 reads CASQSAGTSIFF. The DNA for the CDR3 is TGTGCCAGCCAGTCGGCCGGGACTAGTATATTCTTC.